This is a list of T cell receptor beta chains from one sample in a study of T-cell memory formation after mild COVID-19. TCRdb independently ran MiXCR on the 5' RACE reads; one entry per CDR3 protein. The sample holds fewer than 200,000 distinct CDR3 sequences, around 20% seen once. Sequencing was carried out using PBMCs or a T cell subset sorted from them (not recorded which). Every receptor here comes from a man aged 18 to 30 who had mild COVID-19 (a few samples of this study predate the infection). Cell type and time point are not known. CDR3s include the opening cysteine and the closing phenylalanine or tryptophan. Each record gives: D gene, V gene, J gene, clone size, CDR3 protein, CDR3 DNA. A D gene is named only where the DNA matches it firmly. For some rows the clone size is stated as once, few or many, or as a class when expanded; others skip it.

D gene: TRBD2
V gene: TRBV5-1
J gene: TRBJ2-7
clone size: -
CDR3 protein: CASSSPLASYEQYF
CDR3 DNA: TGCGCCAGCAGTTCCCCACTAGCGAGCTACGAGCAGTACTTC

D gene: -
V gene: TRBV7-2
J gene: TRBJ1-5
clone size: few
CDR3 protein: CASSLEGRNQPQHF
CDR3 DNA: TGTGCCAGCAGCTTAGAAGGGAGGAATCAGCCCCAGCATTTT

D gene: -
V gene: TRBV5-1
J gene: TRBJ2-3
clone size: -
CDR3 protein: CASGEIKADTQYF
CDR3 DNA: TGCGCCAGCGGGGAGATCAAGGCAGATACGCAGTATTTT

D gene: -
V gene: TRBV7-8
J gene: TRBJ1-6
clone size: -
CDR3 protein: CASSTPTSPLHF
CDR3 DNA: TGTGCCAGCAGCACCCCTACCTCACCCCTCCACTTT

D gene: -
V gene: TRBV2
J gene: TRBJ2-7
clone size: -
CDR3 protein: CASRGGVFSYEQYF
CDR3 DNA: TGTGCCAGCAGGGGGGGCGTATTCTCCTACGAGCAGTACTTC

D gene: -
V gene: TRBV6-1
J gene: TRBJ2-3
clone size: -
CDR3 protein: CASSERSGASTDTQYF
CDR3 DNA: TGTGCCAGCAGTGAGAGGTCAGGGGCTAGCACAGATACGCAGTATTTT

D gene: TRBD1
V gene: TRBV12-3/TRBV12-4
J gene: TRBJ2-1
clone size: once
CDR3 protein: CASGSWDRGNEQFF
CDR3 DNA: TGTGCCAGCGGCAGTTGGGACAGGGGCAATGAGCAGTTCTTC

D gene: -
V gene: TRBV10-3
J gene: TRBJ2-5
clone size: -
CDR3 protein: CAISESRLAQYF
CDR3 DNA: TGTGCCATCAGTGAGTCGCGCCTCGCCCAGTACTTC

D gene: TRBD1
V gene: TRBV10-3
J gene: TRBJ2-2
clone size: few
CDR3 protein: CATTDRYTGELFF
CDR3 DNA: TGTGCCACTACGGACAGGTACACCGGGGAGCTGTTTTTT

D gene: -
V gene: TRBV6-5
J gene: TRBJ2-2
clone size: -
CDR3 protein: CASSYGGFAGELFF
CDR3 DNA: TGTGCCAGCAGTTACGGAGGATTTGCCGGGGAGCTGTTTTTT

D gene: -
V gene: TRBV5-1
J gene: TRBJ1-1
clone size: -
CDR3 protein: CASSLELEGRAFF
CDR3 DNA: TGCGCCAGCAGCTTGGAGTTGGAGGGTCGAGCTTTCTTT

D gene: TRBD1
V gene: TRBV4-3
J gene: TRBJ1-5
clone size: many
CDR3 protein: CASSLSWGPDRGNQPQHF
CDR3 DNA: TGCGCCAGCAGCCTGAGTTGGGGCCCGGACAGGGGCAATCAGCCCCAGCATTTT

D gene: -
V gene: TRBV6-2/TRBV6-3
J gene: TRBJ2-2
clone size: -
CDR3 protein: CASSDSYTGELFF
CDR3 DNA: TGTGCCAGCAGCGACAGTTACACCGGGGAGCTGTTTTTT

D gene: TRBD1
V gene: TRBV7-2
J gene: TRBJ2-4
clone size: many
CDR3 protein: CASNPTGGDIQYF
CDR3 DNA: TGTGCCAGCAACCCGACAGGGGGAGACATTCAGTACTTC

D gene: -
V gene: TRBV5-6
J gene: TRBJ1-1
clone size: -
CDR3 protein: CASLEGPSSTEAFF
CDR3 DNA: TGTGCCAGCCTTGAGGGTCCAAGTTCCACTGAAGCTTTCTTT

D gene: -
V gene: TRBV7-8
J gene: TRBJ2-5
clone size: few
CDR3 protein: CASRGPNQETQYF
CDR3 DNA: TGTGCCAGCAGAGGTCCCAACCAAGAGACCCAGTACTTC

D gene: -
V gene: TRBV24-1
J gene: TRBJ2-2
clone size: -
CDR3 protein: CATSESLNTGELFF
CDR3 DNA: TGTGCCACCAGTGAGTCCCTAAACACCGGGGAGCTGTTTTTT

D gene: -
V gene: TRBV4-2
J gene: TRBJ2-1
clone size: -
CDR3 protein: CASSQDANEQFF
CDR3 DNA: TGTGCCAGCAGCCAAGATGCCAATGAGCAGTTCTTC

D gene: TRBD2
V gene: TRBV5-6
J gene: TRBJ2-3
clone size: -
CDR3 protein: CASSFGLAGADTQYF
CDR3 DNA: TGTGCCAGTAGCTTTGGGCTAGCGGGGGCAGATACGCAGTATTTT

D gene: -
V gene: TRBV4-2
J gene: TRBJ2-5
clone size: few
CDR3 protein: CASSHPASMETQYF
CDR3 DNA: TGTGCCAGCAGCCATCCTGCCTCGATGGAGACCCAGTACTTC

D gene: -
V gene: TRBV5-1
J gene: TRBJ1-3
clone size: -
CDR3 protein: CASSLVPPGNTIYF
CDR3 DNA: TGCGCCAGCAGCTTGGTACCACCCGGAAACACCATATATTTT

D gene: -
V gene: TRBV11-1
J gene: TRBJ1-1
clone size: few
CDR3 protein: CASSLATRNTEAFF
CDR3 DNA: TGTGCCAGCAGCTTAGCGACTAGGAACACTGAAGCTTTCTTT

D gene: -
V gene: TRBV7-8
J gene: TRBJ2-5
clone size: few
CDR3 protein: CASSVTQSVGAQYF
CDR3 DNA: TGTGCCAGCAGCGTTACCCAGTCAGTGGGGGCCCAGTACTTC

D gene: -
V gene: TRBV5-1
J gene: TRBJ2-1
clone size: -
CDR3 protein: CASSEQGFGNEQFF
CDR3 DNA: TGCGCCAGCAGCGAACAGGGTTTCGGGAATGAGCAGTTCTTC

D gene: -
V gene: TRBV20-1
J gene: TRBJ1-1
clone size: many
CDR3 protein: CSARGDMNTEAFF
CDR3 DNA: TGCAGTGCTAGGGGGGACATGAACACTGAAGCTTTCTTT

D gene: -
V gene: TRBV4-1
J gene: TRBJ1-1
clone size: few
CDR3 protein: CASSQDIGNTEAFF
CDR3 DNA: TGCGCCAGCAGCCAAGACATTGGGAACACTGAAGCTTTCTTT

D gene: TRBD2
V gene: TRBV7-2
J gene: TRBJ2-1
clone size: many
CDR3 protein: CASSLAGLAQFF
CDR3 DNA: TGTGCCAGCAGCTTAGCGGGACTAGCTCAGTTCTTC

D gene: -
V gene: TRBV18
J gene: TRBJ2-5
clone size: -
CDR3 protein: CASSPMQTQYF
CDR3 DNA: TGTGCCAGCTCACCCATGCAGACCCAGTACTTC

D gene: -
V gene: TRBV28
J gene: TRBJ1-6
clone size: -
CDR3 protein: CASSSLKDAIASPLHF
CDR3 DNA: TGTGCCAGCAGCTCCCTTAAGGACGCAATCGCTTCACCCCTCCACTTT

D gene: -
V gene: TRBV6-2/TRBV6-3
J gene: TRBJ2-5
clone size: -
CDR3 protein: CASTPGTPPETQYF
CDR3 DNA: TGTGCCAGCACCCCGGGAACACCTCCGGAGACCCAGTACTTC

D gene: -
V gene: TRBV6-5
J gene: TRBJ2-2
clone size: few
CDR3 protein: CASRPTGTNTGELFF
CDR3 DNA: TGTGCCAGCAGGCCTACCGGGACAAACACCGGGGAGCTGTTTTTT

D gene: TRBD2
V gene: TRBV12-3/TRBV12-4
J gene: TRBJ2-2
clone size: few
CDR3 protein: CASSLLAGGLRLFF
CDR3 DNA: TGTGCCAGCAGTCTTTTAGCGGGGGGGCTCCGGCTGTTTTTT

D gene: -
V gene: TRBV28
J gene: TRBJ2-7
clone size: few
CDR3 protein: CASSFNRAYSYEQYF
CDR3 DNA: TGTGCCAGCAGTTTCAACAGGGCCTACTCCTACGAGCAGTACTTC

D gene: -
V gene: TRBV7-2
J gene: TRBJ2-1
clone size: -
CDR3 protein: CASSLATNYNEQFF
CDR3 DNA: TGTGCCAGCAGCTTAGCGACTAATTACAATGAGCAGTTCTTC

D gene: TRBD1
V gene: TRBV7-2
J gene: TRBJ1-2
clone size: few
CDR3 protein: CASSLYRGENYGYTF
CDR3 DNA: TGTGCCAGCAGCTTATACAGGGGCGAGAACTATGGCTACACCTTC

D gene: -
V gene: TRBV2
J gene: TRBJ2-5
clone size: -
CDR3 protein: CASRELPQETQYF
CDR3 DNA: TGTGCCAGCAGGGAGCTACCTCAAGAGACCCAGTACTTC

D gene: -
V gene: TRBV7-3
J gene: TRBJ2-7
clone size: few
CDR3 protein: CASSRSGGQNYEQYF
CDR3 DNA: TGTGCCAGCAGCCGCAGCGGGGGACAGAACTACGAGCAGTACTTC

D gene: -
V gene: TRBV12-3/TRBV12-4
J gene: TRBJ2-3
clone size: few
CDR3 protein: CASSLEHGGTADTQYF
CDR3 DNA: TGTGCCAGCAGTTTAGAACACGGGGGGACAGCAGATACGCAGTATTTT

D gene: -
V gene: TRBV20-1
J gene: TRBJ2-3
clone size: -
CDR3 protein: CSARAPDRTDTQYF
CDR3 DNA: TGCAGTGCTAGAGCCCCGGACAGAACAGATACGCAGTATTTT

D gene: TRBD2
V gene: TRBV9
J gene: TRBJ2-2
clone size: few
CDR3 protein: CASSVRSGGSANTGELFF
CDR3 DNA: TGTGCCAGCAGCGTGCGTAGCGGGGGATCCGCGAACACCGGGGAGCTGTTTTTT